The present T cell receptor beta chain was sequenced within a study of CD8 T cells in ankylosing spondylitis. Study conclusions and caveats: A TCR beta motif of under 10 highly homologous variants appeared characteristic of ankylosing spondylitis blood. Within peripheral blood, clones linked to disease were CD8+ and relatively rare.

Quantitative 5'-RACE with molecular barcodes generated TCR beta libraries. TCRdb reanalysed the 5' RACE reads using MiXCR and keeps one entry per CDR3 protein. Here the sample spans a few hundred thousand distinct CDR3 sequences, 20% being singletons. CDR1 is SGHDT and CDR2 is YYEEEE in the germline V gene. The CDR3 sequence is 14 residues long. With 0 bases removed from V and 6 bases from J, the gap between germline ends came to 12 bases. At least ten counts were recorded for this clonotype. Its target is not known. What was sequenced was blood, either unsorted or a sorted T cell fraction (not recorded which). This receptor was obtained from a female donor with ankylosing spondylitis or in good health (not recorded which). The rearrangement joins TRBV5-6 to TRBJ1-1; D ambiguous. The chain's CDR3 is CASSLVRVGAEAFF. CDR3 in DNA: TGTGCCAGCAGCTTGGTGCGGGTGGGCGCTGAAGCTTTCTTT.